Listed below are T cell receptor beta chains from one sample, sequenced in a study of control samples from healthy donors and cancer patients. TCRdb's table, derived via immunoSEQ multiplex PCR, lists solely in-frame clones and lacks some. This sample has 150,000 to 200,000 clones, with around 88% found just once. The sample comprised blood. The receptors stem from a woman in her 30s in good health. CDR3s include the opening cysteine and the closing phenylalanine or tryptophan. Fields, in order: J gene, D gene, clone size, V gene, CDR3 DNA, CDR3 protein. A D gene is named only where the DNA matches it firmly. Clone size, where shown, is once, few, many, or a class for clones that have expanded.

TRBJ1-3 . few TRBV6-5 TGTGGCACCCGGGTCGGGCAAGGTTCTGGAAACACCATATATTTT CGTRVGQGSGNTIYF
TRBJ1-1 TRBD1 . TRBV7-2 TGTGCCAGCAGCCCAGGACAGGGGACGAACACTGAAGCTTTCTTT CASSPGQGTNTEAFF
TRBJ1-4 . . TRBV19 TGTGCCAGTAGTATAATGGTCCAAGTAGGTGAAAAACTGTTTTTT CASSIMVQVGEKLFF
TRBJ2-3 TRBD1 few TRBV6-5 TGTGCCAGCAGGGAGCAGACAGGGGGCACAGATACGCAGTATTTT CASREQTGGTDTQYF
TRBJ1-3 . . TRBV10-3 TGTGCCATCAGTGCCCGGGACAACTCTGGAAACACCATATATTTT CAISARDNSGNTIYF
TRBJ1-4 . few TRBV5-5 TGTGCCAGCAGCTCATCGGGGTTGATACAGGAAAAACTGTTTTTT CASSSSGLIQEKLFF
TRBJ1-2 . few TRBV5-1 TGCGCCAGCAGCTTGATGCCCCAGGATGGCTACACCTTC CASSLMPQDGYTF
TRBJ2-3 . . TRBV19 TGTGCCAGTAGTATAGTCGGACAAACTCCTAGCACAGATACGCAGTATTTT CASSIVGQTPSTDTQYF
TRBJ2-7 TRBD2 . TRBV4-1 TGCGCCAGCAGCCAACAACCGGGACTAGCCTACGAGCAGTACTTC CASSQQPGLAYEQYF
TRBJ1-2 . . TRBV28 TGTGCCAGCAGTTCTCGGCCGGGACGGCATAACTATGGCTACACCTTC CASSSRPGRHNYGYTF
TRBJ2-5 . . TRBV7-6 TGTGCCAGCAGCTTAGGGGGTCGAGAGACCCAGTACTTC CASSLGGRETQYF
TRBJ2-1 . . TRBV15 TGTGCCACCAGCAGAGGCAACCGGGACTCAAGGGGGGGTGAGCAGTTCTTC CATSRGNRDSRGGEQFF
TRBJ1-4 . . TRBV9 TGTGCCAGCAGCTCGGCGGAACACGGCCTGGGACTGTTTTTT CASSSAEHGLGLFF
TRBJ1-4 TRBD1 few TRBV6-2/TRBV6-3 TGTGCCAGCAGCCATGAGGACAGGGTGGGTGAAAAACTGTTTTTT CASSHEDRVGEKLFF
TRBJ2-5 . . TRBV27 TGTGCCAGCAGTCACAGAAATATCCAAGAGACCCAGTACTTC CASSHRNIQETQYF
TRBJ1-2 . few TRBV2 TGTGCCAGCACCCAGGGTATCCGAGGGGGCTACACCTTC CASTQGIRGGYTF
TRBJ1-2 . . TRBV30 TGTGCCTGGAGTGTACGTCGGGGCGGGGGCTACACCTTC CAWSVRRGGGYTF
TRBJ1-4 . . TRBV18 TGTGCCAGCTCGCGGGGGCAAAATGAAAAACTGTTTTTT CASSRGQNEKLFF
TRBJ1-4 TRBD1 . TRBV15 TGTGCCACCAGCAGTAACAGGGGTTTAGGAAAACTGTTTTTT CATSSNRGLGKLFF
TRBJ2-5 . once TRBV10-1 TGCGCCAGCAGTGGTGGGTCAGGGTCGGGCGAGACCCAGTACTTC CASSGGSGSGETQYF
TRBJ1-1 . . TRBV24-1 TGTGCCACCAGTTCGGATCGGGAAGGCGCTGAAGCTTTCTTT CATSSDREGAEAFF
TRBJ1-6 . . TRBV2 TGTGCCAGCAGTGAAGCAGGGGCGGGTAATTCACCCCTCCACTTT CASSEAGAGNSPLHF
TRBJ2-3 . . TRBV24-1 TGTGCCACCAGTGCCCTAGATGACGGGACGCAGTATTTT CATSALDDGTQYF
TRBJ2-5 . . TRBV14 TGTGCCAGCAGCCAAGCATTCGGGCCGGGGACCCAGTACTTC CASSQAFGPGTQYF
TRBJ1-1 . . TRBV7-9 TGTGCCAGCAGCTTAGTCATCCAAAACACTGAAGCTTTCTTT CASSLVIQNTEAFF
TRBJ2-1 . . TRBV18 TGTGCCAGCTCACCAAGGCGGCAAGGGAGGACAGCTCCCTTCTACAATGAGCAGTTCTTC CASSPRRQGRTAPFYNEQFF
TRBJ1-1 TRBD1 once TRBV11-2 TGTGCCAGCAGCTCAGAGACAGGGTGGACTGAAGCTTTCTTT CASSSETGWTEAFF
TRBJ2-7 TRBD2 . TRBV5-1 TGCGCCAGCAGCTTGGTTGCGGGAGGCGACGAGCAGTACTTC CASSLVAGGDEQYF
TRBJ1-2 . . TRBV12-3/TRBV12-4 TGTGCCAGCAGTTTAGAGATTTACACCCCTTACACCTTC CASSLEIYTPYTF
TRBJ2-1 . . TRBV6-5 TGTGCCAGCAGACCCTCTTTAAGCTCCTACAATGAGCAGTTCTTC CASRPSLSSYNEQFF
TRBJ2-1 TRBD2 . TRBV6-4 TGTGCCAGCAGTGACTCTGCTAGCGGAGTTTCCTACAATGAGCAGTTCTTC CASSDSASGVSYNEQFF
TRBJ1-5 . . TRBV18 TGTGCCAGCTCATTTGACCAGCCCCAGCATTTT CASSFDQPQHF
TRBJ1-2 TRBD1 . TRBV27 TGTGCCAGCACGAGGGACAGGGGGTACGGCTACACCTTC CASTRDRGYGYTF
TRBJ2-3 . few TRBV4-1 TGCGCCAGCAGCCAGCCTACTAGAGGAGATACGCAGTATTTT CASSQPTRGDTQYF
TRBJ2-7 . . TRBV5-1 TGCGCCAGCAGCATCACAGGTGGCCACGAGCAGTACTTC CASSITGGHEQYF
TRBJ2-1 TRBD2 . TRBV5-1 TGCGCCAGTTCCTCTCCCGGGACTAGCGGGTTCTACAATGAGCAGTTCTTC CASSSPGTSGFYNEQFF
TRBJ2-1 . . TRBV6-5 TGTGCCAGCAGTTACTTAGGGGGGACCTACAATGAGCAGTTCTTC CASSYLGGTYNEQFF
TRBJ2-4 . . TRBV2 TGTGCCAGCCGGTACCGGGAGATAAACATTCAGTACTTC CASRYREINIQYF
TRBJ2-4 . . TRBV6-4 TGTGCCAGCGTACTGGACGAACAAAACATTCAGTACTTC CASVLDEQNIQYF
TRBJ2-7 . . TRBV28 TGTGCCAGCAGTCACGACCGAGGCGAGCAGTACTTC CASSHDRGEQYF
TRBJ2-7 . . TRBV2 TGTGCCAGCAGTGAAGACCGGGACTCCTATTCCTACGAGCAGTACTTC CASSEDRDSYSYEQYF
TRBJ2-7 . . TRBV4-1 TGCGCCAGCAGCCAACGGCTATCCTACGAGCAGTACTTC CASSQRLSYEQYF
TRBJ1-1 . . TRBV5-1 TGCGCCAGCAGCTTGGAGGGTGTGGGCAGAGAAGCTTTCTTT CASSLEGVGREAFF
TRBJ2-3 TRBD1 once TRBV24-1 TGTGCCACCGGGACAGGCTTCAGCACAGATACGCAGTATTTT CATGTGFSTDTQYF
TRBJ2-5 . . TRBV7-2 TGTGCCAGCAGCTCCTCCGAACGGGGGAGGAGGCAAGAGACCCAGTACTTC CASSSSERGRRQETQYF
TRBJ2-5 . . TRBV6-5 TGTGCCAGCACCAGGGCAGGGGAAGGAGAGACCCAGTACTTC CASTRAGEGETQYF
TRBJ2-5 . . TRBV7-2 TGTGCCAGCCGCAAAGTAGCCGTAGAGACCCAGTACTTC CASRKVAVETQYF
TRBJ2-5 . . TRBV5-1 TGCGCCAGCAGCTTGTCAGGCCTAGGGACCCAGTACTTC CASSLSGLGTQYF
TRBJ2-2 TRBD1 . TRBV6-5 TGTGCCAGCAGTTACCTCGACAGGGGCAACACCGGGGAGCTGTTTTTT CASSYLDRGNTGELFF
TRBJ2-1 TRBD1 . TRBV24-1 TGTGCCACCAGTGATTCTCTGGGACAGAGCTCCTACAATGAGCAGTTCTTC CATSDSLGQSSYNEQFF